A few counts support the clone carrying this T cell receptor beta chain. Antigen: not known. This record belongs to a study of response to subunit inactivated influenza vaccine. Findings and limits, study-wide: Authors suggested seasonal influenza vaccinations each recruit few new T cells.

In TCRdb, the RT-PCR reads were re-called with MiXCR into one record per CDR3 protein. The table shows over 650,000 distinct CDR3 sequences, with around 20% occurring only once. The CDR3 is made up of 14 amino acids. V lost 0 bases and J 3 bases, leaving 12 bases between the germline ends. Germline CDR1 is DFQATT and CDR2 is SNEGSKA (reference sequence). The input for sequencing was PBMCs from blood, taken 4 to 6 days after vaccination. This clonotype was obtained from a man in his fifties or sixties who received an inactivated influenza vaccine. The chain couples TRBV20-1 to TRBJ2-7; possibly TRBD1 or TRBD2 for D (5 bases each). The CDR3: CSARDDLGDYEQYF. CDR3 coding DNA: TGCAGTGCTAGAGATGATCTGGGGGACTACGAGCAGTACTTC.